This entry describes one T cell receptor (beta chain). Antigen: not known. These data originate in a study of cytomegalovirus exposure and HLA in healthy donors. Amplification used 60 Vbeta primers and 13 Jbeta primers. Data came from immunoSEQ multiplex PCR; TCRdb stores just in-frame clones and leaves some out. Recorded here are 150,000 to 200,000 clones; the top ten clones represent 0.79%. CDR1 and CDR2 (germline): MNHNY, SVGAGI (reference sequence). V was clipped by 4 bases and J by 8 bases, with 20 bases between them. The CDR3 runs 15 residues. Study outcomes and limitations: Sequencing likely caused a cluster of highly shared sequence variants.

Sequencing was performed on PBMCs. The chain is built from TRBV6-6 and TRBJ1-2; D is unclear. The source is a woman between 18 and 30 years old in good health and CMV-seropositive. The CDR3 DNA is TGTGCCAGCAGTTTCAAACCGGGTCCCTCGGGAGGCTACACCTTC. Encoded protein: CASSFKPGPSGGYTF.